Listed here is a single T cell receptor (beta chain). This sample was taken from a study of blood T cell repertoires in COVID-19. About the study: T cells, B-cell-depleted T cells, or PBMCs provided the cDNA or gDNA that served as material.

Original data processing: Estimation of nucleated cell counts relied on the amplification of reference gene primers. The repertoire was sequenced with immunoSEQ multiplex PCR; TCRdb's copy has only in-frame clones and lacks some. The DNA was the basis for D and trimming; V, J and clone size are from that table. Of roughly 300,000 clones in the sample, 80% to 90% were seen once. The source material was PBMCs or T cells enriched from blood (not recorded which). This TCR came from a woman aged 18-35 years who had recovered from COVID-19.

CDR3 sequence reads: CASSIRSVDGYTF. CDR3 nucleotides: TGTGCCAGTAGTATTCGGTCGGTCGATGGCTACACCTTC. The V call is TRBV19, the J call TRBJ1-2; D gene uncertain. CDR1 is LNHDA, CDR2 SQIVND, per germline (reference sequence). Trimming took 3 bases from V and 6 from J, leaving 11 bases between them. CDR3 size: 13 residues.